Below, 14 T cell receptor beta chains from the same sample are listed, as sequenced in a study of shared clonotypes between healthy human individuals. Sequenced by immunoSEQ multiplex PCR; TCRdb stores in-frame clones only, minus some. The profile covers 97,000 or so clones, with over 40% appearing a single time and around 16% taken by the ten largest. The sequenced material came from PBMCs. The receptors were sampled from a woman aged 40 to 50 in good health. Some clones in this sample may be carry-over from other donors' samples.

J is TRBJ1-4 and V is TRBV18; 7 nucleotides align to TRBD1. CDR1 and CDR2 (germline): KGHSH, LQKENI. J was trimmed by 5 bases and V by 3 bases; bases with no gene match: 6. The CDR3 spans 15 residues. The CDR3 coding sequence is TGTGCCAGCTCACCGATGGGACAGAGGAATGAAAAACTGTTTTTT. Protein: CASSPMGQRNEKLFF.

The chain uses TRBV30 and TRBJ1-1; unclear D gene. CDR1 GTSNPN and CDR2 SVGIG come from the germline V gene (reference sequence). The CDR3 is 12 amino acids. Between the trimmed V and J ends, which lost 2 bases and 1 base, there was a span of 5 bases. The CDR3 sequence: CAWSLTNTEAFF. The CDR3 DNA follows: TGTGCCTGGAGTTTAACGAACACTGAAGCTTTCTTT.

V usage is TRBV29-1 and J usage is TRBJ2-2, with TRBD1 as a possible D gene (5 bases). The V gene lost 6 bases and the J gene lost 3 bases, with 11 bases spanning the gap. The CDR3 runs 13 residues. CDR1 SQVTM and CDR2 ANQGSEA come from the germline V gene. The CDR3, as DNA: TGCAGCGTGGGGCCAGGGCACACCGGGGAGCTGTTTTTT. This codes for CSVGPGHTGELFF.

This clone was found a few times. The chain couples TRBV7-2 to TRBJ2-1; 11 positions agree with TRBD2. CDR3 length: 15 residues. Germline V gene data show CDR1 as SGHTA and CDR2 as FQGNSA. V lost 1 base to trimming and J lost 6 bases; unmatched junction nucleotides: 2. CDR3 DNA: TGTGCCAGCAGCTTAGAGGGACTAGCGGCCAATGAGCAGTTCTTC. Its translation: CASSLEGLAANEQFF. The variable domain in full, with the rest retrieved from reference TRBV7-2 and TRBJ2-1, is GAGVSQSPSNKVTEKGKDVELRCDPISGHTALYWYRQSLGQGLEFLIYFQGNSAPDKSGLPSDRFSAERTGGSVSTLTIQRTQQEDSAVYLCASSLEGLAANEQFFGPGTRLTVL.

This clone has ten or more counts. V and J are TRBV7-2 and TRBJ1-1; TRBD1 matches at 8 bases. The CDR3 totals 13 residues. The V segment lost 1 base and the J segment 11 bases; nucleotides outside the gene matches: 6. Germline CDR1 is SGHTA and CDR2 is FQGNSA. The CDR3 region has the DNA TGTGCCAGCAGCTTAGTTTCGACAGGGGATGCTTTCTTT. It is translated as CASSLVSTGDAFF.

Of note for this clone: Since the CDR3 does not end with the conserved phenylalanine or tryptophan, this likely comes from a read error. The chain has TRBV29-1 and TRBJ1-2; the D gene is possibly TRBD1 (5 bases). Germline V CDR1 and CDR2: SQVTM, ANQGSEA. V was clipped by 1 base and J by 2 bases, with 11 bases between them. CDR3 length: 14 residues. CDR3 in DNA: TGCAGCGTTGAAGGCGTAGGGACGAACTATGGCTACACCTCC. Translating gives CSVEGVGTNYGYTS.

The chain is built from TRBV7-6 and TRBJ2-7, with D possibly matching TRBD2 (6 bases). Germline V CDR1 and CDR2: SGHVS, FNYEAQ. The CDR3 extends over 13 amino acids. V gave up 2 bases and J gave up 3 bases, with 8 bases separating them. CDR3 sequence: CASSLPGVYEQYF. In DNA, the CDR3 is TGTGCCAGCAGCTTACCGGGGGTCTACGAGCAGTACTTC.

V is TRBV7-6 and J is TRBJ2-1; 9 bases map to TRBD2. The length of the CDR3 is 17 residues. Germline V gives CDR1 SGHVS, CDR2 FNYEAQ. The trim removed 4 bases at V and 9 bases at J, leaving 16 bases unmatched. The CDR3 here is CASSSPGTSGRIGEQFF. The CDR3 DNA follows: TGTGCCAGCAGCTCACCCGGGACGAGCGGGAGGATAGGTGAGCAGTTCTTC.

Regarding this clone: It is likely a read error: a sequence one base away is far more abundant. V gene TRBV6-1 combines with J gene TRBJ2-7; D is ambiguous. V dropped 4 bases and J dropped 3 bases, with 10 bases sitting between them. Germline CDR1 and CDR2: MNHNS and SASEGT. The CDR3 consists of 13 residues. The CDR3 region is CASSVRPFYEQYF. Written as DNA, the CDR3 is TGTGCCAGCAGTGTCAGGCCCTTCTACGAGCAGTACTTC.

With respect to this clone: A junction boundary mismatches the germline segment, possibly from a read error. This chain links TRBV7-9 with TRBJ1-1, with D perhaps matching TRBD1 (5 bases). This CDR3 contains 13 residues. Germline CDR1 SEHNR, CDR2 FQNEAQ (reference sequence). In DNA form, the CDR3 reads TGTGCCAGCACCTATCAAGGGGAAACTGAAGCTTCCTTT. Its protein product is CASTYQGETEASF.

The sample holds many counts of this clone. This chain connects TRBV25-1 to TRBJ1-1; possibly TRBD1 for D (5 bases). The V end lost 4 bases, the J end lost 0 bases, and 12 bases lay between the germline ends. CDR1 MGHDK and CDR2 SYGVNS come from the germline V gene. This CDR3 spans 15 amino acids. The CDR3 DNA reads TGTGCCAGCAGTGGCCCGGGGGTAATGAACACTGAAGCTTTCTTT. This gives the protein CASSGPGVMNTEAFF.

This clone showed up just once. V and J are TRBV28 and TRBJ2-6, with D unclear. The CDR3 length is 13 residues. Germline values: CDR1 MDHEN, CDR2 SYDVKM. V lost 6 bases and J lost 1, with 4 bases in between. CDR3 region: CASRESGANVLTF. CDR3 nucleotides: TGTGCCAGCAGGGAGTCTGGGGCCAACGTCCTGACTTTC.

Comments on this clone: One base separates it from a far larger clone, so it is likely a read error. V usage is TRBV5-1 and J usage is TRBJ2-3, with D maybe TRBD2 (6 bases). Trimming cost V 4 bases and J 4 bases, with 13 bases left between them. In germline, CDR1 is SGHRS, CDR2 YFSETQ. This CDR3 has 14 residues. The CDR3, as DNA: TGCGCCAGCAGCAGTAGGGACTCCGCAGATACGCAGTATTTT. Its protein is CASSSRDSADTQYF.

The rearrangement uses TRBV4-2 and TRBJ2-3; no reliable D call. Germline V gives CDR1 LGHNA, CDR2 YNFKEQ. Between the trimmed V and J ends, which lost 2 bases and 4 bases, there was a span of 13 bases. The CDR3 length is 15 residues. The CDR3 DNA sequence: TGTGCCAGCAGCCAAAACCAAAAGAGATCAGATACGCAGTATTTT. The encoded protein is CASSQNQKRSDTQYF.